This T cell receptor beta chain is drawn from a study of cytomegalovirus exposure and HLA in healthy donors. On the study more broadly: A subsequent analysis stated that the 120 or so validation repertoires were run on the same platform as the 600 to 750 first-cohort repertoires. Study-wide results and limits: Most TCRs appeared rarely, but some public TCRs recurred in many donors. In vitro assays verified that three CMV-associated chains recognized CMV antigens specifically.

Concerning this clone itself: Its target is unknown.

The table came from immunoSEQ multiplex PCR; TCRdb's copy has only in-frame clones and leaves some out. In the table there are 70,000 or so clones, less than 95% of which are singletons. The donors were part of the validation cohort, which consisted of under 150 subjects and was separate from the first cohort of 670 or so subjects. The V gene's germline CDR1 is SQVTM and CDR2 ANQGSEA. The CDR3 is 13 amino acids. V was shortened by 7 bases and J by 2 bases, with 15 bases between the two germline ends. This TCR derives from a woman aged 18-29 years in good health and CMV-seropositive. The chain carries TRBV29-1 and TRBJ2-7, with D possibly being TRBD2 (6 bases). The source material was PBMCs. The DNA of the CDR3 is TGCAGCGGGGGGGACTCAGCTACCTACGAGCAGTACTTC. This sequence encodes CSGGDSATYEQYF.